The clone carrying this TCR beta chain was counted many times. The antigen is not known. The data are from a study of early T cells in non-severe SARS-CoV-2 infection. Study context: Unsorted whole blood bulk RNA was sequenced, with unpaired chains. The study, taken as a whole, reports: A preference for anti-spike CD8 responses marked VDJdb matching, which missed private and CD4 specificities.

The CDR3 contains 15 residues. The ends were cut back, 4 bases at V and 1 base at J, with 11 bases in the middle. CDR1 and CDR2 from the germline V gene are SGHTA and FQGNSA. The TCR library protocol attached unique molecular identifiers to the individual cDNA molecules. TCRdb ran MiXCR on the 5' RACE reads and lists one entry per CDR3 protein. The sample contains fewer than 60,000 distinct CDR3 sequences, less than 9.5% of which appear only once. V gene TRBV7-2 combines with J gene TRBJ1-5; perhaps TRBD1 as D (5 bases). The material was whole blood, obtained at baseline. This TCR was recovered from an adult who was a healthcare worker with PCR-confirmed SARS-CoV-2 infection or an uninfected control (not recorded which). CDR3: CASSSVGVSNQPQHF. The CDR3 DNA reads as TGTGCCAGCAGCTCCGTGGGGGTGAGCAATCAGCCCCAGCATTTT.